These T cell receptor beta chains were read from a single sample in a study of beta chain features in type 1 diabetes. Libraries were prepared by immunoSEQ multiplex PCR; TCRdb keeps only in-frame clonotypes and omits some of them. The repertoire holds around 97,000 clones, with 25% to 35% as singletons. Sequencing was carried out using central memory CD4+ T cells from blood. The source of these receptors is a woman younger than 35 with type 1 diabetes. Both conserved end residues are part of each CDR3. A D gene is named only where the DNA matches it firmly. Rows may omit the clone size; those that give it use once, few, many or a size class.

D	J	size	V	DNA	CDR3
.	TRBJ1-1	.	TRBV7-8	TGTGCCAGCAGCTTGCGGTCTCGAGTACTTGAAGCTTTCTTT	CASSLRSRVLEAFF
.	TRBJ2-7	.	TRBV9	TGTGCCAGCAGCCCCCAGGGGCAGGGGAGCTACGAGCAGTACTTC	CASSPQGQGSYEQYF
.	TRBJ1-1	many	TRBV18	TGTGCCAGCTCACGCACAGTGAACACTGAAGCTTTCTTT	CASSRTVNTEAFF
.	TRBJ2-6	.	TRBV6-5	TGTGCCAGCAGTTACGACAACTCTGGGGCCAACGTCCTGACTTTC	CASSYDNSGANVLTF
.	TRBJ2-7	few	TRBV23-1	TGCGCCAGCACCCTTAAGGGGGATCAAGTGTACGAGCAGTACTTC	CASTLKGDQVYEQYF
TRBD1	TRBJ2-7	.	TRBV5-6	TGTGCCAGCAGCTCACAGGGGATATACGAGCAGTACTTC	CASSSQGIYEQYF
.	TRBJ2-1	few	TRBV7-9	TGTGCCAGCAGCTTAAGAGGGGAGGCTCAGTTCTTC	CASSLRGEAQFF
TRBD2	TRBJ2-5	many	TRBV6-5	TGTGCCAGCAGTTTCCGCGGAGCGGGGATCCAAGAGACCCAGTACTTC	CASSFRGAGIQETQYF
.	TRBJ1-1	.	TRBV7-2	TGTGCCAGCAGCTTTCAGGGGAACACTGAAGCTTTCTTT	CASSFQGNTEAFF
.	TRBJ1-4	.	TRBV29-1	TGCAGCGTCACTGGGGCTGGGGCGCGTGAAAAACTGTTTTTT	CSVTGAGAREKLFF
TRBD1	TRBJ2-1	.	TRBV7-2	TGTGCCAGCAGCCCACAGGGGGCGGTCAATGAGCAGTTCTTC	CASSPQGAVNEQFF
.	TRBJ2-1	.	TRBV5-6	TGTGCCAGCAGCTTGGGATTACAGGCAAACAATGAGCAGTTCTTC	CASSLGLQANNEQFF
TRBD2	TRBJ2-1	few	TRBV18	TGTGCCAGCTCACCGAGCGGGAGGGCCCTCAATGAGCAGTTCTTC	CASSPSGRALNEQFF
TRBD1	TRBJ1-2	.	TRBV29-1	TGCAGCGCCCAGACAGGGGGCAGTGGCTACACCTTC	CSAQTGGSGYTF
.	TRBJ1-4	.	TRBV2	TGTGCCAGCAGTGGGGGGCGCGGTCGGAAACTGTTTTTT	CASSGGRGRKLFF
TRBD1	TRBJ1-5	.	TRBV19	TGTGCCAGTAGTACCCAGGGGGAACAGCCCCAGCATTTT	CASSTQGEQPQHF